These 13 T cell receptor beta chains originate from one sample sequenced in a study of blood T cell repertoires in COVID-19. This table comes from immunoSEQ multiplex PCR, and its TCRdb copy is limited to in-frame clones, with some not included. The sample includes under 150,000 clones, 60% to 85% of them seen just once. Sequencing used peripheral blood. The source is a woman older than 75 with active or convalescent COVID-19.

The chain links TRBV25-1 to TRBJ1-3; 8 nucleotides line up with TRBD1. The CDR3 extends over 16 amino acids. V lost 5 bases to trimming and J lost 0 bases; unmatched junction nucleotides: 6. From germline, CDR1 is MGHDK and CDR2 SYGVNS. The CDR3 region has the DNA TGTGCCAGCAGTTTTAACAGGGGGGACTCTGGAAACACCATATATTTT. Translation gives CASSFNRGDSGNTIYF.

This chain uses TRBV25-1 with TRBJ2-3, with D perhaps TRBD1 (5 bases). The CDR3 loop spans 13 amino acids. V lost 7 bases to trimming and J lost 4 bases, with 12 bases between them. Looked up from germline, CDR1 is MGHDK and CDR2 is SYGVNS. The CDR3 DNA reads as TGTGCCAGCACCCTCCAGGGCTCAGATACGCAGTATTTT. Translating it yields CASTLQGSDTQYF.

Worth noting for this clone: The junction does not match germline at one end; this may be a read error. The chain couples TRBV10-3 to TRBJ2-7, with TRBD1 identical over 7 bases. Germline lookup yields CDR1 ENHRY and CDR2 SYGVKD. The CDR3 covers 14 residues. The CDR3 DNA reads TGTGCCACCAGTGACCCGGGACAGACCTACGAGCAGTACTTC. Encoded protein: CATSDPGQTYEQYF.

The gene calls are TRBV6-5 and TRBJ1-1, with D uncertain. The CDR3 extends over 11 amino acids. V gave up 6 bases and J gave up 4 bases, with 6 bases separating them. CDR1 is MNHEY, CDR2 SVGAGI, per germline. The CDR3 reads CASRHVTEAFF. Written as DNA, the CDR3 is TGTGCCAGCAGACATGTCACTGAAGCTTTCTTT.

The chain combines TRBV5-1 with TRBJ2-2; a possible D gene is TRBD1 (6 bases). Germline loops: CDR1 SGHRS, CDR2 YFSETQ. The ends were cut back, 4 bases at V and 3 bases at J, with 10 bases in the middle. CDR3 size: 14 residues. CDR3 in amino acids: CASSITGYTGELFF. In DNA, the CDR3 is TGCGCCAGCAGCATAACAGGGTACACCGGGGAGCTGTTTTTT.

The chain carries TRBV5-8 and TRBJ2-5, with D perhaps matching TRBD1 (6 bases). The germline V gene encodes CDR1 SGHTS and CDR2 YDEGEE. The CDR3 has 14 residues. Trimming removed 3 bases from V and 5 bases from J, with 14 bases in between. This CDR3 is CASSSTGTVETQYF. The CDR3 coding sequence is TGTGCCAGCAGCTCTACAGGGACGGTTGAGACCCAGTACTTC.

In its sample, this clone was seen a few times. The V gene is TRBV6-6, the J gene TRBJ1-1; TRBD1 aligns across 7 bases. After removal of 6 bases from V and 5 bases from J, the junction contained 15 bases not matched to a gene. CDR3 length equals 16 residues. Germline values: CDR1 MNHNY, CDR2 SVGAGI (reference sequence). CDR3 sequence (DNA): TGTGCCAGCAGCCACCCCCTCCGACAGGGAAGAACTGAAGCTTTCTTT. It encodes CASSHPLRQGRTEAFF.

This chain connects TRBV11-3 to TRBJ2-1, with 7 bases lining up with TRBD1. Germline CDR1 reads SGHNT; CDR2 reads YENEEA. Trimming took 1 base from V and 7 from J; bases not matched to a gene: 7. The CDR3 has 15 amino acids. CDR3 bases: TGTGCCAGCAGCTTAGCGGGCAGGGGGAAGAATGAGCAGTTCTTC. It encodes CASSLAGRGKNEQFF.

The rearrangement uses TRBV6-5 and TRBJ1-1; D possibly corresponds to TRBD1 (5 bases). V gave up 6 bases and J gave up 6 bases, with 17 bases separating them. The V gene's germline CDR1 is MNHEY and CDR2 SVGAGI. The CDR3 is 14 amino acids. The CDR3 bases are TGTGCCAGCAGGCCCGCGCAGGGTTTAGCTGAAGCTTTCTTT. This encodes CASRPAQGLAEAFF.

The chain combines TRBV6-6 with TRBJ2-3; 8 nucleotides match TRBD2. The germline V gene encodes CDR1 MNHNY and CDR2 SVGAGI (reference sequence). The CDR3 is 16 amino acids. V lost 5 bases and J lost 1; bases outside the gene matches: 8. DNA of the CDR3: TGTGCCAGCAGTAGCCTCGGGCGGGGGGGCACAGATACGCAGTATTTT. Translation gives CASSSLGRGGTDTQYF.

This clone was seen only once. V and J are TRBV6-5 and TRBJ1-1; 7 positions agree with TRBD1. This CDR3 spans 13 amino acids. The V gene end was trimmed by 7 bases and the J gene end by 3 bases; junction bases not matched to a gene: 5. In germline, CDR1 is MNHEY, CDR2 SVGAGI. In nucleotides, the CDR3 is TGTGCCAGCAAAAGACAGGGTGACACTGAAGCTTTCTTT. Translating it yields CASKRQGDTEAFF.

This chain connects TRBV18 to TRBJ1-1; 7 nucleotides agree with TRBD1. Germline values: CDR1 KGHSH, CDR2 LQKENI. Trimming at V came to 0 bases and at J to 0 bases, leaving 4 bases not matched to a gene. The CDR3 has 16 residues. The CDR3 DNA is TGTGCCAGCTCACCACCGACAGGGATTATGAACACTGAAGCTTTCTTT. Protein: CASSPPTGIMNTEAFF.

Here the CDR3 reads CASRPGQLMNTEAFF. The CDR3 nucleotides read TGCGCCAGCAGACCTGGACAGCTAATGAACACTGAAGCTTTCTTT. The V gene is TRBV5-1, the J gene TRBJ1-1; D is possibly TRBD1 (6 bases). Per the germline V gene, CDR1 is SGHRS and CDR2 is YFSETQ. V was trimmed by 5 bases and J by 0 bases, leaving 14 bases between them. There are 15 residues in the CDR3. Combining the CDR3 with reference TRBV5-1 and TRBJ1-1 gives the whole variable domain KAGVTQTPRYLIKTRGQQVTLSCSPISGHRSVSWYQQTPGQGLQFLFEYFSETQRNKGNFPGRFSGRQFSNSRSEMNVSTLELGDSALYLCASRPGQLMNTEAFFGQGTRLTVV.